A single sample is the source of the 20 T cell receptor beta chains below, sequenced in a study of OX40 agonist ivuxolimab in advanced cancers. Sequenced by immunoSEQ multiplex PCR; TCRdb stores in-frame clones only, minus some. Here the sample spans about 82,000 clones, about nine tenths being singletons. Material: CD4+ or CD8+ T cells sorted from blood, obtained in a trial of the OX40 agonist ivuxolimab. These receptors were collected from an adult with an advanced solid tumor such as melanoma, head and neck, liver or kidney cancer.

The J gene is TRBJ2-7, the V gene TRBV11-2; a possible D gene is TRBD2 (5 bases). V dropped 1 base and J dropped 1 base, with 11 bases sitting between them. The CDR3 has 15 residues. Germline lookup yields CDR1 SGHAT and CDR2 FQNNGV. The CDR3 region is CASSLGAGLSYEQYF. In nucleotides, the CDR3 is TGTGCCAGCAGCTTAGGGGCGGGCTTGTCCTACGAGCAGTACTTC.

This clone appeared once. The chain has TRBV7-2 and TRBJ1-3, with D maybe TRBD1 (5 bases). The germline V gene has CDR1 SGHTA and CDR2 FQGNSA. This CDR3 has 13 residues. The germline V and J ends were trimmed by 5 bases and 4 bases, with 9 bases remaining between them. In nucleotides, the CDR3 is TGTGCCAGCAGCCCTGGGACGGGAAACACCATATATTTT. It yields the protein CASSPGTGNTIYF.

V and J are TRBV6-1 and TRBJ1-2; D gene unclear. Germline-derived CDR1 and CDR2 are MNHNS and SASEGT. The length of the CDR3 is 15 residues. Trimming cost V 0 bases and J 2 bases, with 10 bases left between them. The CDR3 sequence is CASSEAATPNYGYTF. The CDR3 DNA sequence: TGTGCCAGCAGTGAAGCCGCGACACCAAACTATGGCTACACCTTC.

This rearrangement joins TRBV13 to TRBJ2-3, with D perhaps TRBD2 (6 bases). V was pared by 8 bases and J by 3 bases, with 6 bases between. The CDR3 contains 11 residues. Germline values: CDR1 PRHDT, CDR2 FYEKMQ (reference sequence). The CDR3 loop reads CASAGTDTQYF. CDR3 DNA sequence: TGTGCCAGCGCGGGGACAGATACGCAGTATTTT.

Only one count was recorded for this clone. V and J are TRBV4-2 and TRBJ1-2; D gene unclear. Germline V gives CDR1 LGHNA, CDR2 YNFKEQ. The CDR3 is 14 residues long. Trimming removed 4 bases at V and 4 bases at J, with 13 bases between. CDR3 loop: CASSLWNMSYGYTF. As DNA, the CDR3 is TGTGCCAGCAGCCTCTGGAACATGAGCTATGGCTACACCTTC.

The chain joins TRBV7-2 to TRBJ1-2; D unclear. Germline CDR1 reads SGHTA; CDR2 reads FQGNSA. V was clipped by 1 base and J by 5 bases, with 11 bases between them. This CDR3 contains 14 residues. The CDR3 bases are TGTGCCAGCAGCTTAGGGACGGCCGAATATGGCTACACCTTC. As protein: CASSLGTAEYGYTF.

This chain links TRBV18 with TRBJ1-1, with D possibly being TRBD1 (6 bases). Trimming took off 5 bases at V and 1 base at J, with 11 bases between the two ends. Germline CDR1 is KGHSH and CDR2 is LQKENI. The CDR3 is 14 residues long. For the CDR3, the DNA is TGTGCCAGCTCATCCGGGACATCGAACACTGAAGCTTTCTTT. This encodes CASSSGTSNTEAFF.

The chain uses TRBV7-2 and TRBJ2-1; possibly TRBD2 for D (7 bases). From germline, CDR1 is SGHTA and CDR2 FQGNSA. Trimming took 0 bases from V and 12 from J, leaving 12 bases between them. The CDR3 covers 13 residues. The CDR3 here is CASSLAPGGRQFF. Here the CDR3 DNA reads TGTGCCAGCAGCTTAGCACCCGGGGGGCGGCAGTTCTTC.

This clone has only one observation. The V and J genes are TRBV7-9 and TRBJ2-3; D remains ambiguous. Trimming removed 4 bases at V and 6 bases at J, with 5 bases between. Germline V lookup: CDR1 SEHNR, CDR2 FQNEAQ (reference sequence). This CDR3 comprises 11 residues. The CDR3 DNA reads TGTGCCAGCAGCTCGAGGGATACGCAGTATTTT. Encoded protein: CASSSRDTQYF.

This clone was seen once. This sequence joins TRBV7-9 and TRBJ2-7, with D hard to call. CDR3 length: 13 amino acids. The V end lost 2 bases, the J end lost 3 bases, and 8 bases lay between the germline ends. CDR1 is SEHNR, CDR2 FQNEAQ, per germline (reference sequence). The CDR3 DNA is TGTGCCAGCAGCTTAAATCTAGGCTACGAGCAGTACTTC. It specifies CASSLNLGYEQYF.

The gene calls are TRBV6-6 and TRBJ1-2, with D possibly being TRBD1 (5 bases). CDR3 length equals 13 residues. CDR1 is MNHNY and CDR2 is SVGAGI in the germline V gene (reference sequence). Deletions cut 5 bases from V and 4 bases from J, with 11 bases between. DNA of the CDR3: TGTGCCAGCAGTGCGACAGACACCTATGGCTACACCTTC. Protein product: CASSATDTYGYTF.

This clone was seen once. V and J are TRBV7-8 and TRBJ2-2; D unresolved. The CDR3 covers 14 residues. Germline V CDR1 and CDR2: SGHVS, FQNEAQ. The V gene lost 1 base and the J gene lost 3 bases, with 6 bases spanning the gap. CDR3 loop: CASSLGLDTGELFF. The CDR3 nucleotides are TGTGCCAGCAGCTTAGGCCTGGACACCGGGGAGCTGTTTTTT.

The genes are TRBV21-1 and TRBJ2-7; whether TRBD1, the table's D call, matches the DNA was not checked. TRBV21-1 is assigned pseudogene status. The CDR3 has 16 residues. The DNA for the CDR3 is TGTGCCAGCAGCAATATCCTCCGACAGGGGGCGTACGAGCAGTACTTC. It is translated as CASSNILRQGAYEQYF.

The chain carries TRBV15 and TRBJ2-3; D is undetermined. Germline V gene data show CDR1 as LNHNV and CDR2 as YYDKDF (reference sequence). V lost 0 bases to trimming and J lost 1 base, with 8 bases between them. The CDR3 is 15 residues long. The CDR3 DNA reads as TGTGCCACCAGCAGAGAAGCTCCTGGCACAGATACGCAGTATTTT. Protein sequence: CATSREAPGTDTQYF. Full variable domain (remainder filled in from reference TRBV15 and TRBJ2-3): DAMVIQNPRYQVTQFGKPVTLSCSQTLNHNVMYWYQQKSSQAPKLLFHYYDKDFNNEADTPDNFQSRRPNTSFCFLDIRSPGLGDTAMYLCATSREAPGTDTQYFGPGTRLTVL.

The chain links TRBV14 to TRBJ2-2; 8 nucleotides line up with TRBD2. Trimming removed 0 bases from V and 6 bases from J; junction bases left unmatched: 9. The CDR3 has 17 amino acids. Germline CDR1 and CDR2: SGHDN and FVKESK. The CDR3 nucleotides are TGTGCCAGCAGCCAAGAAGGAAGAGGACTAGCCGCCGGGGAGCTGTTTTTT. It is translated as CASSQEGRGLAAGELFF.

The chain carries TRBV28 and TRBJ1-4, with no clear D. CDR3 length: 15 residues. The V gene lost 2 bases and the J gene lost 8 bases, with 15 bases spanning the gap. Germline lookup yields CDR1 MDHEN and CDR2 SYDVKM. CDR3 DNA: TGTGCCAGCAGTTTACGAAACATCCGAGGAGAAAAACTGTTTTTT. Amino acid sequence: CASSLRNIRGEKLFF.

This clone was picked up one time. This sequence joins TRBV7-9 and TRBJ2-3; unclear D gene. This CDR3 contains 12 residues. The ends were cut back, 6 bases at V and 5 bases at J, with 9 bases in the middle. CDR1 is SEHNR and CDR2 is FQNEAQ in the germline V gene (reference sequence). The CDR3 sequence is CASSIVGDTQYF. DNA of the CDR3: TGTGCCAGCAGTATCGTTGGAGATACGCAGTATTTT.

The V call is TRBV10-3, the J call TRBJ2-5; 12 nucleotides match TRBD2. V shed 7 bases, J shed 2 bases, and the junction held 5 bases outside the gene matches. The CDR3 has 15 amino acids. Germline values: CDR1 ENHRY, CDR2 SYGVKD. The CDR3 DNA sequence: TGTGCCATCAACCCTAGCGGGGGGGCACAAGAGACCCAGTACTTC. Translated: CAINPSGGAQETQYF.

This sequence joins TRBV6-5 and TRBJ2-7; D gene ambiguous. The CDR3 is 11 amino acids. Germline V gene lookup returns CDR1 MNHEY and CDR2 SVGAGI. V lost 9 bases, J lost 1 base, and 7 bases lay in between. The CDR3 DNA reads TGTGCCAGTCAGAGTTCCTACGAGCAGTACTTC. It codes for CASQSSYEQYF.

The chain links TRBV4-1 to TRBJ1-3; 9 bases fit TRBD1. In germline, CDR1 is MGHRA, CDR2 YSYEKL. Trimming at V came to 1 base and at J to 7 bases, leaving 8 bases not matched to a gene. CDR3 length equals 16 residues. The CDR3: CASSQVPGTGWNTIYF. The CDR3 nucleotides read TGCGCCAGCAGCCAAGTCCCCGGGACAGGGTGGAACACCATATATTTT.